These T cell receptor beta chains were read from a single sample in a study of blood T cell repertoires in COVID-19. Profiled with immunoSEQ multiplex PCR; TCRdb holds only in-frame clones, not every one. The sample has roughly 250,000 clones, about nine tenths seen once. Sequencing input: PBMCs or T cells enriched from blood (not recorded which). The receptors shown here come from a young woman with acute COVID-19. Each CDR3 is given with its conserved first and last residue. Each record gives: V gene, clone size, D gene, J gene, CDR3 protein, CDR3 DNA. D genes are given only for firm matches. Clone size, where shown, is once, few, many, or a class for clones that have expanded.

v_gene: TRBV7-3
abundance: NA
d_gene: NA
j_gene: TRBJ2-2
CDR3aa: CASSPKGTGFNTGELFF
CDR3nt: TGTGCCAGCAGCCCGAAAGGCACAGGCTTTAACACCGGGGAGCTGTTTTTT

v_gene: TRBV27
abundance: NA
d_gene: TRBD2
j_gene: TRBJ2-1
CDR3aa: CASRPPGLAEYNEQFF
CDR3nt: TGTGCCAGCAGACCCCCCGGACTAGCAGAGTACAATGAGCAGTTCTTC

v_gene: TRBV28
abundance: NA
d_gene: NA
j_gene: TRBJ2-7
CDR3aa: CASRPGISEQYF
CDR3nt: TGTGCCAGCAGGCCGGGGATTTCAGAGCAGTACTTC

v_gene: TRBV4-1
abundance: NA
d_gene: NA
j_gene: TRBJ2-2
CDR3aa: CASSQDLGLNTGELFF
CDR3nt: TGCGCCAGCAGCCAAGATCTTGGACTCAACACCGGGGAGCTGTTTTTT

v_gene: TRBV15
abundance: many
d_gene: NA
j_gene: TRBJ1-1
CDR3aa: CATLPDRENTEAFF
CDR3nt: TGTGCCACCTTACCCGACAGAGAGAACACTGAAGCTTTCTTT

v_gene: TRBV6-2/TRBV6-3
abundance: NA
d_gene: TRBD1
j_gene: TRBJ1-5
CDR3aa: CASSYPRTGANQPQHF
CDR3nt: TGTGCCAGCAGTTACCCTCGAACAGGGGCCAATCAGCCCCAGCATTTT

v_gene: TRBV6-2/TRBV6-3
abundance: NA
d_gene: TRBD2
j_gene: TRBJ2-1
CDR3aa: CASSYGLAGVHEQFF
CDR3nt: TGTGCCAGCAGTTACGGGCTAGCGGGGGTTCATGAGCAGTTCTTC

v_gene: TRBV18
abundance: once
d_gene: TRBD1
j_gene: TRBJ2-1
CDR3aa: CASSSRGTGVYNEQFF
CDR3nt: TGTGCCAGCTCTTCAAGAGGGACAGGGGTATACAATGAGCAGTTCTTC

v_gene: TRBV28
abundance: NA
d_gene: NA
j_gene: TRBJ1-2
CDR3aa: CASSSGVYGYTF
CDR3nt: TGTGCCAGCAGTTCAGGGGTCTATGGCTACACCTTC

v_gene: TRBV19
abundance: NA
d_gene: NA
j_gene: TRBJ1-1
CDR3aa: CASSIGAGNVGEAFF
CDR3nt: TGTGCCAGTAGTATAGGGGCCGGGAACGTGGGTGAAGCTTTCTTT

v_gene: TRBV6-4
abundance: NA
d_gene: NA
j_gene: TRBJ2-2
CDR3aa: CASSPPNSSQGLRELFF
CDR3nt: TGTGCCAGCAGCCCGCCTAACTCGAGCCAGGGGCTCAGGGAGCTGTTTTTT

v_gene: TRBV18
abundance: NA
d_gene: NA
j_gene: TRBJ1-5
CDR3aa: CASSPETMNGDSF
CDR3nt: TGTGCCAGCTCACCAGAAACGATGAACGGGGATAGTTTT

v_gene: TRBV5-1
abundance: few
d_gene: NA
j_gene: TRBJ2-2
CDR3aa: CASSLGGSTGELFF
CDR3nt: TGCGCCAGCAGCTTGGGAGGGTCCACCGGGGAGCTGTTTTTT

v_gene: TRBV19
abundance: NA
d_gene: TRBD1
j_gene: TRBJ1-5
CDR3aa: CASGQGDKRAQHF
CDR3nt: TGTGCCAGCGGACAGGGGGATAAAAGGGCCCAGCATTTT

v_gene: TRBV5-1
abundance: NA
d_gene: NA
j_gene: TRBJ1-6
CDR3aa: CASSFNGGANSPLHF
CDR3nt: TGCGCCAGCAGCTTTAACGGGGGAGCTAATTCACCCCTCCACTTT

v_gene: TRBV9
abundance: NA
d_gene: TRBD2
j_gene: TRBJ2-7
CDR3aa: CASSPGTSGEQYF
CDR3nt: TGTGCCAGCAGCCCAGGGACTAGCGGCGAGCAGTACTTC

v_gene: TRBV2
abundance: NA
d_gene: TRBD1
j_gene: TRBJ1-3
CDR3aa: CASSTGQGSGNTIYF
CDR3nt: TGTGCCAGCAGTACCGGACAGGGCTCAGGAAACACCATATATTTT

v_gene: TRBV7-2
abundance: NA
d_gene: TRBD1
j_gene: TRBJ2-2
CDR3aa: CASSKPGQVTTGELFF
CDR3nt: TGTGCCAGCAGCAAGCCGGGACAGGTGACCACCGGGGAGCTGTTTTTT